This TCR beta chain was profiled in a study of OX40 agonist ivuxolimab in advanced cancers. Overall study results and limits: In a subset of nonresponders, normalized T-cell clonal expansion was also low. CD8+ T cells averaged more expanded clones than CD4+.

The protocol was immunoSEQ multiplex PCR, while the TCRdb copy is restricted to in-frame clones and leaves out a portion. The table records roughly 71,000 clones, roughly four fifths of them present only once. Details on this clone: Antigen specificity is unknown.

This clonotype was sampled from an adult with an advanced solid tumor such as melanoma, head and neck, liver or kidney cancer. The sample here was CD4+ or CD8+ T cells sorted from blood, taken in a trial of the OX40 agonist ivuxolimab.

CDR3 DNA sequence: TGCGCCAGCAGCTTGGCCGCCAGGGTGGACCAAGAGACCCAGTACTTC. It codes for CASSLAARVDQETQYF. V and J are TRBV5-1 and TRBJ2-5; a possible D gene is TRBD1 (5 bases). There are 16 residues in the CDR3. Germline CDR1 SGHRS, CDR2 YFSETQ. The V end lost 0 bases, the J end lost 0 bases, and 12 bases lay between the germline ends. The entire variable domain, with the rest obtained from reference TRBV5-1 and TRBJ2-5, is as follows: KAGVTQTPRYLIKTRGQQVTLSCSPISGHRSVSWYQQTPGQGLQFLFEYFSETQRNKGNFPGRFSGRQFSNSRSEMNVSTLELGDSALYLCASSLAARVDQETQYFGPGTRLLVL.